Presented here are 5 T cell receptor beta chains from one specimen sequenced in a study of T-cell memory formation after mild COVID-19. A single record per CDR3 protein comes from TCRdb applying MiXCR to the 5' RACE reads. This sample has 470,000 or so distinct CDR3 sequences, with around a quarter found just once. Material for sequencing was PBMCs or a T cell subset sorted from them (not recorded which). The receptors shown here come from an adult woman who had mild COVID-19 (a few samples of this study predate the infection). Cell type and time point are not known.

CDR3 sequence reads: CASNLARQNTEAFF. As DNA, the CDR3 is TGTGCCAGCAACCTCGCAAGACAGAACACTGAAGCTTTCTTT. This rearrangement joins TRBV12-3 or TRBV12-4 to TRBJ1-1; D is ambiguous. V was clipped by 7 bases and J by 1 base, with 13 bases between them. This CDR3 has 14 residues.

The rearrangement joins TRBV27 to TRBJ1-2; TRBD1 matches 8 bases. With V trimmed by 7 bases and J by 7 bases, 11 bases remained unmatched. The CDR3 length is 14 residues. In germline, CDR1 is MNHEY, CDR2 SMNVEV (reference sequence). CDR3 sequence (DNA): TGTGCCAGCAAAATACGGACAGGGCTGAGTGGCTACACCTTC. It translates to CASKIRTGLSGYTF.

This chain links TRBV7-2 with TRBJ2-7; 8 nucleotides agree with TRBD2. Trimming removed 2 bases from V and 3 bases from J; junction bases left unmatched: 3. Germline values: CDR1 SGHTA, CDR2 FQGNSA. The CDR3 extends over 14 amino acids. Here the CDR3 reads CASSLTAGVYEQYF. The DNA for the CDR3 is TGTGCCAGCAGCTTAACAGCGGGAGTCTACGAGCAGTACTTC.

The rearrangement uses TRBV28 and TRBJ1-5; D uncertain. The V end lost 5 bases, the J end lost 3 bases, and 8 bases lay between the germline ends. CDR3 length: 13 amino acids. Germline V gene data show CDR1 as MDHEN and CDR2 as SYDVKM. CDR3 DNA sequence: TGTGCCAGCAGTCCTAGTTTCAATCAGCCCCAGCATTTT. Translated, it gives CASSPSFNQPQHF.

This clonotype was observed a single time. One base away lies a much larger clone, so this may be a sequencing read error. This chain links TRBV6-1 with TRBJ2-1; 11 positions match TRBD1. CDR1 MNHNS and CDR2 SASEGT come from the germline V gene. The V segment lost 8 bases and the J segment 6 bases; nucleotides outside the gene matches: 6. This CDR3 has 14 residues. In DNA, the CDR3 is TGTGCCAGCTGCCGGGACAGGGGGAGCAATGAGCAGTTCTTC. It yields the protein CASCRDRGSNEQFF.